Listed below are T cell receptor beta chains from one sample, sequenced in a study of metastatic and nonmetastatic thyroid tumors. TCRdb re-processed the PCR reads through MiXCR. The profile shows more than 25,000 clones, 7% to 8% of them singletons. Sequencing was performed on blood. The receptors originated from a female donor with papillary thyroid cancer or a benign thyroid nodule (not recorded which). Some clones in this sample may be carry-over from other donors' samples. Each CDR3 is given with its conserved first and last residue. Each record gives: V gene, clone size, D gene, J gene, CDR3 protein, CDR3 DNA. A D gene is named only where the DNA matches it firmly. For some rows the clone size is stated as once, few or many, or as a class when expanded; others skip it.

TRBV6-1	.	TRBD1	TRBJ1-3	CASSADRADTIYF	TGTGCCAGCAGTGCGGACAGGGCGGACACCATATATTTT
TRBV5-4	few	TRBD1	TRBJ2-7	CASSPAGTGFYEQYF	TGTGCCAGCAGCCCAGCCGGGACAGGGTTTTACGAGCAGTACTTC
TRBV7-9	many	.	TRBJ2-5	CASSSTTNAGETQYF	TGTGCCAGCAGTTCTACCACAAACGCCGGGGAGACCCAGTACTTC
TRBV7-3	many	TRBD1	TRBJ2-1	CASSSQGLAYNEQFF	TGTGCCAGCAGCTCACAGGGGTTGGCCTACAATGAGCAGTTCTTC
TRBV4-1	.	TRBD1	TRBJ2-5	CASSQATGAWTQYF	TGCGCCAGCAGCCAAGCAACAGGGGCGTGGACCCAGTACTTC
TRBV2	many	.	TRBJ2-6	CASSSGRYSGANVLTF	TGTGCCAGCAGTAGTGGCAGATACTCTGGGGCCAACGTCCTGACTTTC
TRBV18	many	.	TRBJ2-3	CASSYLVADTQYF	TGTGCCAGCTCCTATCTAGTGGCAGATACGCAGTATTTT
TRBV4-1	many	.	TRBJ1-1	CASSQRFDRLNTEAFF	TGCGCCAGCAGCCAGCGATTCGACAGGCTGAACACTGAAGCTTTCTTT
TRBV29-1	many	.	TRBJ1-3	CSVSLSSGNTIYF	TGCAGCGTGAGTCTGAGCTCTGGAAACACCATATATTTT
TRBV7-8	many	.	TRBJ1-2	CASSLGDSTYGYTF	TGTGCCAGCAGCTTAGGGGACTCTACCTATGGCTACACCTTC
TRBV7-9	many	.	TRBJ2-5	CASSRLRDSYQETQYF	TGTGCCAGCAGCCGCCTTCGGGACTCGTACCAAGAGACCCAGTACTTC
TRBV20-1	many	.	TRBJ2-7	CSASPDGDVGVLYEQYF	TGCAGTGCTAGCCCCGATGGGGATGTGGGAGTGCTGTACGAGCAGTACTTC
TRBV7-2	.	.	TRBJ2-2	CASSLGPANTGELFF	TGTGCCAGCAGCTTAGGGCCAGCGAACACCGGGGAGCTGTTTTTT
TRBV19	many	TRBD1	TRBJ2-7	CASSGRDRVAYEQYF	TGTGCCAGTAGTGGCCGGGACAGGGTCGCCTACGAGCAGTACTTC
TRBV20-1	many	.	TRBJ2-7	CSARVSRADTSYEQYF	TGCAGTGCTAGAGTTTCCCGGGCCGACACCTCCTACGAGCAGTACTTC
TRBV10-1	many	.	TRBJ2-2	CASSLNTGELFF	TGCGCCAGCAGCCTCAACACCGGGGAGCTGTTTTTT
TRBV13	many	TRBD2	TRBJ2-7	CASRRYGRTSYEQYF	TGTGCCAGCCGCAGATACGGGAGGACCTCCTACGAGCAGTACTTC
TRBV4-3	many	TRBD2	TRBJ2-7	CASSQDQRGPYEQYF	TGCGCCAGCAGCCAAGATCAGCGGGGGCCCTACGAGCAGTACTTC
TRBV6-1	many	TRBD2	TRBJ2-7	CASKLSGSSYEQYF	TGTGCCAGCAAATTGAGCGGGAGCTCCTACGAGCAGTACTTC
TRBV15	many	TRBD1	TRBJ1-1	CATSRDYSGQKVFF	TGTGCCACCAGCAGAGATTACTCGGGACAGAAAGTTTTCTTT
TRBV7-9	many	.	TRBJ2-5	CASRGYRVNQETQYF	TGTGCCAGCCGAGGCTACAGGGTAAACCAAGAGACCCAGTACTTC
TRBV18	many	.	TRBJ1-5	CASSRQVSSNQPQHF	TGTGCCAGCTCACGTCAGGTGAGCAGCAATCAGCCCCAGCATTTT
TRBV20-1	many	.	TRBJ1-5	CSARDDGRNQPQHF	TGCAGTGCTAGAGATGATGGGAGAAATCAGCCCCAGCATTTT
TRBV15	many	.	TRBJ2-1	CATSPQRLVLDEQFF	TGTGCCACCAGCCCACAACGACTAGTACTGGATGAGCAGTTCTTC
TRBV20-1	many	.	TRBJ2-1	CSAREAVQGLYNEQFF	TGCAGTGCCAGGGAAGCGGTTCAGGGGCTTTACAATGAGCAGTTCTTC
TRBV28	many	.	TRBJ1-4	CASSIVATNEKLFF	TGTGCCAGCAGTATAGTTGCAACTAATGAAAAACTGTTTTTT